A single sample is the source of the 32 T cell receptor beta chains below, sequenced in a study of PD-1 blockade in classical Hodgkin lymphoma. Assay: immunoSEQ multiplex PCR; the TCRdb copy retains only in-frame clones and omits some. The sample comprises more than 95,000 clones, roughly 90% of which are singletons, and around 20% rests with the top ten. Time point described: cycle 4 day 1 (C4D1), after 5 to 7 weeks of nivolumab. Patients all relapsed after autologous stem cell transplantation, and there was variation in brentuximab vedotin exposure. The starting material was peripheral blood mononuclear cells (PBMCs), obtained before the fourth cycle of nivolumab. Receptors were obtained from a human donor with classical Hodgkin lymphoma.

The V call is TRBV19, the J call TRBJ2-1; either TRBD1 or TRBD2 may fit D (5 bases each). Germline values: CDR1 LNHDA, CDR2 SQIVND (reference sequence). The CDR3 has 15 residues. The ends were cut back, 3 bases at V and 1 base at J, with 10 bases in the middle. CDR3 protein: CASSIRDGSYNEQFF. In DNA, the CDR3 is TGTGCCAGTAGTATTCGGGACGGGTCCTACAATGAGCAGTTCTTC.

The chain has TRBV5-4 and TRBJ2-7; D is ambiguous. The CDR3 sequence is 16 residues long. Germline values: CDR1 SGHNT, CDR2 YYREEE (reference sequence). Deletions cut 5 bases from V and 3 bases from J, with 21 bases between. CDR3 region: CASSIQTGEGNYEQYF. CDR3 bases: TGTGCCAGCAGTATCCAGACCGGTGAAGGAAACTACGAGCAGTACTTC.

The rearrangement links TRBV5-1 to TRBJ1-1, with TRBD1 as a possible D gene (5 bases). Looked up from germline, CDR1 is SGHRS and CDR2 is YFSETQ. The CDR3 totals 15 residues. V was clipped by 4 bases and J by 1 base, with 14 bases between them. The CDR3 sequence is CASSPRTSENTEAFF. The CDR3 coding sequence is TGCGCCAGCAGCCCAAGGACATCAGAGAACACTGAAGCTTTCTTT.

V usage is TRBV7-9 and J usage is TRBJ2-3; TRBD2 matches at 13 bases. The V segment lost 1 base and the J segment 7 bases; nucleotides outside the gene matches: 11. The germline CDR1 and CDR2 sequences are SEHNR and FQNEAQ (reference sequence). The CDR3 has 18 amino acids. CDR3 in amino acids: CASSLEALTSGRANTQYF. CDR3 in DNA: TGTGCCAGCAGCTTAGAAGCTCTAACTAGCGGGAGGGCCAATACGCAGTATTTT.

The chain employs TRBV5-6 and TRBJ2-7; 9 bases map to TRBD1. The CDR3 is made up of 15 amino acids. V shed 3 bases, J shed 7 bases, and the junction held 11 bases outside the gene matches. Looked up from germline, CDR1 is SGHDT and CDR2 is YYEEEE. DNA for the CDR3: TGTGCCAGCAGCTCTACCGGGACAGGGACGGGAGAGCAGTACTTC. Translating it yields CASSSTGTGTGEQYF.

About this clone itself: The germline gene is not matched at one end of the junction; a read error may be the cause. This chain connects TRBV7-2 to TRBJ1-3; D gene unclear. The CDR3 is made up of 15 amino acids. Germline V lookup: CDR1 SGHTA, CDR2 FQGNSA. DNA of the CDR3: TGTGCCAGCAGCATAGCCCCGGGTTCTGGAAACACCATATATTTT. This codes for CASSIAPGSGNTIYF.

V and J are TRBV5-6 and TRBJ1-1; D possibly corresponds to TRBD1 (5 bases). V dropped 5 bases and J dropped 3 bases, with 14 bases sitting between them. The CDR3 consists of 14 residues. The V gene's germline CDR1 is SGHDT and CDR2 YYEEEE. Here the CDR3 DNA reads TGTGCCAGCAGGGAGGTCAGGGAGGACACTGAAGCTTTCTTT. This translates into CASREVREDTEAFF.

The DNA of the CDR3 is TGTGCCAGCAGCCGAGGGACAGGCGTTATGGAGACCCAGTACTTC. Its translation is CASSRGTGVMETQYF. V gene TRBV5-6 combines with J gene TRBJ2-5; TRBD1 agrees at 8 bases. J lost 5 bases, V lost 4 bases, and 10 bases had no gene match. CDR3 size: 15 residues. Germline V lookup: CDR1 SGHDT, CDR2 YYEEEE. Full variable domain (rest looked up from reference TRBV5-6 and TRBJ2-5): DAGVTQSPTHLIKTRGQQVTLRCSPKSGHDTVSWYQQALGQGPQFIFQYYEEEERQRGNFPDRFSGHQFPNYSSELNVNALLLGDSALYLCASSRGTGVMETQYFGPGTRLLVL.

V usage is TRBV4-2 and J usage is TRBJ2-7; no definite D call. Germline V CDR1 and CDR2: LGHNA, YNFKEQ. This CDR3 is built from 15 residues. V was trimmed by 0 bases and J by 2 bases, leaving 11 bases between them. CDR3 DNA sequence: TGTGCCAGCAGCCAAGAATCGGGCCGAGCCTACGAGCAGTACTTC. The encoded protein is CASSQESGRAYEQYF.

The V gene is TRBV19, the J gene TRBJ1-5; a weak D match, TRBD1 (5 bases). The CDR3 is made up of 16 amino acids. V lost 5 bases and J 1 base, leaving 15 bases between the germline ends. Germline V lookup: CDR1 LNHDA, CDR2 SQIVND (reference sequence). DNA for the CDR3: TGTGCCAGTAGTTTCCTGCCGGGGGGGAGCAATCAGCCCCAGCATTTT. This codes for CASSFLPGGSNQPQHF.

The chain has TRBV5-4 and TRBJ2-5; D remains unclear. The CDR3 has 15 residues. Trimming removed 2 bases from V and 3 bases from J, with 14 bases in between. The germline gives CDR1 SGHNT, CDR2 YYREEE (reference sequence). CDR3 coding DNA: TGTGCCAGCAGCTTTGGCGGAAAGGAGAAAGAGACCCAGTACTTC. Its protein product is CASSFGGKEKETQYF. Drawing the rest from reference TRBV5-4 and TRBJ2-5, the complete variable domain is ETGVTQSPTHLIKTRGQQVTLRCSSQSGHNTVSWYQQALGQGPQFIFQYYREEENGRGNFPPRFSGLQFPNYSSELNVNALELDDSALYLCASSFGGKEKETQYFGPGTRLLVL.

This clone was counted between two and nine times. V and J are TRBV11-3 and TRBJ2-1, with 10 bases aligning to TRBD2. This CDR3 contains 15 residues. V shed 1 base, J shed 6 bases, and the junction held 3 bases outside the gene matches. Germline CDR1 and CDR2: SGHNT and YENEEA. CDR3 residues: CASSLGTSGVNEQFF. The CDR3 DNA follows: TGTGCCAGCAGCTTAGGAACTAGCGGGGTCAATGAGCAGTTCTTC.

The J gene is TRBJ1-2, the V gene TRBV15; no clear D gene. The CDR3 length is 15 residues. Germline assignment: CDR1 LNHNV and CDR2 YYDKDF (reference sequence). V lost 4 bases and J 6 bases, leaving 18 bases between the germline ends. CDR3 loop: CATSNPFREGDGYTF. The CDR3 nucleotides are TGTGCCACCAGCAACCCCTTTCGGGAGGGCGATGGCTACACCTTC.

This rearrangement joins TRBV19 to TRBJ2-7; TRBD1 matches at 9 bases. This CDR3 has 15 residues. Germline-derived CDR1 and CDR2 are LNHDA and SQIVND (reference sequence). Trimming removed 5 bases from V and 3 bases from J; junction bases left unmatched: 8. The CDR3 loop reads CASSVPGQGYYEQYF. Here the CDR3 DNA reads TGTGCCAGTAGTGTCCCGGGACAGGGATACTACGAGCAGTACTTC.

The chain recombines TRBV23-1 with TRBJ2-7, with 10 bases fitting TRBD1. TRBV23-1 is noted as an ORF with a role that remains uncertain. This CDR3 has 14 amino acids. V trimming: 2 bases; J trimming: 9 bases; junction bases outside the gene matches: 7. CDR3 coding DNA: TGCGCCAGCAGTCAACCGGACAGGGGGTTGGGGCAGTACTTC. Translation: CASSQPDRGLGQYF.

This clone occurred a few times. The chain links TRBV27 to TRBJ1-5; D remains ambiguous. From germline, CDR1 is MNHEY and CDR2 SMNVEV (reference sequence). The CDR3 has 15 residues. V dropped 3 bases and J dropped 0 bases, with 9 bases sitting between them. CDR3 nucleotides: TGTGCCAGCAGTTTCTCGCAGTATAGCAATCAGCCCCAGCATTTT. Protein sequence: CASSFSQYSNQPQHF.

CDR3 in amino acids: CASSFGQGVGYGYTF. The CDR3 nucleotides are TGTGCCAGCAGTTTTGGACAGGGAGTTGGCTATGGCTACACCTTC. The chain carries TRBV27 and TRBJ1-2; TRBD1 aligns across 8 bases. CDR3 length: 15 amino acids. Trimming at V came to 3 bases and at J to 4 bases, leaving 7 bases not matched to a gene. The germline CDR1 and CDR2 sequences are MNHEY and SMNVEV (reference sequence).

This chain links TRBV4-2 with TRBJ2-1; either TRBD1 or TRBD2 may fit D (5 bases each). V was shortened by 0 bases and J by 4 bases, with 13 bases between the two germline ends. Looked up from germline, CDR1 is LGHNA and CDR2 is YNFKEQ. The CDR3 runs 16 residues. The CDR3 nucleotides read TGTGCCAGCAGCCAAGATAGGACGGGGCGGTACAATGAGCAGTTCTTC. As protein: CASSQDRTGRYNEQFF.

This chain's CDR3 is CASSVTGQGQLRGYTF. CDR3 DNA sequence: TGTGCCAGCAGCGTAACTGGACAGGGTCAATTGCGAGGCTACACCTTC. The J gene is TRBJ1-2, the V gene TRBV9; 8 bases align to TRBD1. Per the germline V gene, CDR1 is SGDLS and CDR2 is YYNGEE. The CDR3 spans 16 residues. Germline trimming cut 1 base from V and 8 bases from J; bases unmatched to any gene: 13.

The CDR3 is CASTPGPSVVGETQYF. CDR3 bases: TGCGCCAGCACCCCGGGGCCCTCGGTGGTTGGGGAGACCCAGTACTTC. V gene TRBV5-1 combines with J gene TRBJ2-5, with D possibly called TRBD1 or TRBD2 (5 bases each). This CDR3 is built from 16 residues. Germline CDR1 and CDR2: SGHRS and YFSETQ. V lost 6 bases to trimming and J lost 5 bases, with 23 bases between them.

This clone was seen a handful of times. The gene calls are TRBV10-1 and TRBJ1-1; D is unresolved. V was shortened by 0 bases and J by 0 bases, with 2 bases between the two germline ends. The CDR3 length is 13 residues. Germline lookup yields CDR1 WNHNN and CDR2 SYGVQD (reference sequence). The CDR3 here is CASSESLNTEAFF. The CDR3, as DNA: TGCGCCAGCAGTGAGTCACTGAACACTGAAGCTTTCTTT.

The CDR3 loop reads CASSPPGHQPRDYGYTF. CDR3 DNA sequence: TGCGCCAGCAGCCCTCCGGGCCACCAGCCTCGGGACTATGGCTACACCTTC. The chain recombines TRBV4-3 with TRBJ1-2; no firm D call. Per germline, CDR1 LGHNA and CDR2 YSLEER. The CDR3 consists of 17 residues. Trimming left V 4 bases short and J 3 bases short, with 21 bases between.

This rearrangement joins TRBV18 to TRBJ1-1; D is unclear. Trimming removed 3 bases at V and 1 base at J, with 9 bases between. The CDR3 runs to 14 residues. Germline CDR1 is KGHSH and CDR2 is LQKENI. CDR3 amino acids: CASSPAWQNTEAFF. The CDR3, as DNA: TGTGCCAGCTCACCTGCATGGCAGAACACTGAAGCTTTCTTT.

This clone was found once. The chain combines TRBV29-1 with TRBJ2-1; D gene uncertain. The CDR3 contains 8 residues. The V end was cut by 6 bases, the J end by 15 bases, with 9 bases between. Germline CDR1 and CDR2: SQVTM and ANQGSEA. CDR3 residues: CSVGSAFF. The CDR3 region has the DNA TGCAGCGTCGGGTCAGCGTTCTTC.

This clone was observed once. This chain uses TRBV29-1 with TRBJ2-1; 10 nucleotides align to TRBD2. The CDR3 length is 15 residues. The ends lost 7 bases at V and 10 bases at J; junction bases unmatched: 16. Germline lookup yields CDR1 SQVTM and CDR2 ANQGSEA. The CDR3 bases are TGCAGCGCCAATTTTATAGCGGGAGGAGAAGGGGAGCAGTTCTTC. It translates to CSANFIAGGEGEQFF.

The J gene is TRBJ2-6, the V gene TRBV6-6; perhaps TRBD2 as D (7 bases). The germline CDR1 and CDR2 sequences are MNHNY and SVGAGI (reference sequence). V gave up 6 bases and J gave up 3 bases, with 12 bases separating them. CDR3 length: 15 residues. The CDR3 spells CASRRGGIGANVLTF. CDR3 nucleotides: TGTGCCAGCAGAAGGGGGGGTATTGGGGCCAACGTCCTGACTTTC.

The chain couples TRBV7-2 to TRBJ1-2, with D possibly matching TRBD1 (6 bases). CDR1 and CDR2 (germline): SGHTA, FQGNSA. The CDR3 spans 14 residues. The V gene lost 5 bases and the J gene lost 6 bases, with 16 bases spanning the gap. The CDR3 loop reads CASSKFQGRNGYTF. Here the CDR3 DNA reads TGTGCCAGCAGCAAATTTCAGGGGAGGAATGGCTACACCTTC.

The rearrangement joins TRBV5-1 to TRBJ2-7, with D unclear. Germline CDR1 reads SGHRS; CDR2 reads YFSETQ. The CDR3 covers 13 residues. Trimming left V 4 bases short and J 5 bases short, with 13 bases between. The CDR3 loop is CASSAAALDEQYF. As DNA, the CDR3 is TGCGCCAGCAGCGCGGCAGCGTTAGACGAGCAGTACTTC.

This clone occurred once. CDR3 loop: CASSQGTGSTGELFF. In nucleotides, the CDR3 is TGCGCCAGCAGCCAAGGGACAGGGTCCACCGGGGAGCTGTTTTTT. V usage is TRBV4-3 and J usage is TRBJ2-2; 8 nucleotides match TRBD1. The CDR3 length is 15 residues. Germline CDR1 is LGHNA and CDR2 is YSLEER. V lost 1 base, J lost 4 bases, and 2 bases stayed unmatched.

This rearrangement joins TRBV19 to TRBJ1-5, with 7 nucleotides matching TRBD1. The CDR3 extends over 15 amino acids. Germline V CDR1 and CDR2: LNHDA, SQIVND (reference sequence). The ends lost 2 bases at V and 3 bases at J; junction bases unmatched: 4. The CDR3: CASSIRDSYNQPQHF. The DNA of the CDR3 is TGTGCCAGTAGTATACGGGACAGCTACAATCAGCCCCAGCATTTT. Combining the CDR3 with reference TRBV19 and TRBJ1-5 gives the whole variable domain DGGITQSPKYLFRKEGQNVTLSCEQNLNHDAMYWYRQDPGQGLRLIYYSQIVNDFQKGDIAEGYSVSREKKESFPLTVTSAQKNPTAFYLCASSIRDSYNQPQHFGDGTRLSIL.

The chain couples TRBV5-4 to TRBJ2-5; 10 bases fit TRBD2. The V gene's germline CDR1 is SGHNT and CDR2 YYREEE (reference sequence). After removal of 0 bases from V and 2 bases from J, the junction contained 4 bases not matched to a gene. This CDR3 has 16 amino acids. The CDR3 loop is CASSLGVAGGQETQYF. The CDR3 nucleotides are TGTGCCAGCAGCTTGGGGGTAGCGGGGGGTCAAGAGACCCAGTACTTC. The full variable domain, with the rest looked up from reference TRBV5-4 and TRBJ2-5, is ETGVTQSPTHLIKTRGQQVTLRCSSQSGHNTVSWYQQALGQGPQFIFQYYREEENGRGNFPPRFSGLQFPNYSSELNVNALELDDSALYLCASSLGVAGGQETQYFGPGTRLLVL.

V and J are TRBV7-2 and TRBJ2-3; D unclear. The CDR3 contains 13 residues. Germline-derived CDR1 and CDR2 are SGHTA and FQGNSA. V was pared by 2 bases and J by 5 bases, with 8 bases between. In nucleotides, the CDR3 is TGTGCCAGCAGCTTAAATAGAGAAGATACGCAGTATTTT. Translated, it gives CASSLNREDTQYF. The variable domain in full, completed from reference TRBV7-2 and TRBJ2-3, reads GAGVSQSPSNKVTEKGKDVELRCDPISGHTALYWYRQSLGQGLEFLIYFQGNSAPDKSGLPSDRFSAERTGGSVSTLTIQRTQQEDSAVYLCASSLNREDTQYFGPGTRLTVL.